Following are 5 T cell receptor beta chains from one sample sequenced in a study of blood T cell repertoires in COVID-19. Sequenced by immunoSEQ multiplex PCR; TCRdb stores in-frame clones only, minus some. This sample has 200,000 to 250,000 clones, with roughly 80% found just once. The specimen was peripheral blood. The origin of the receptors is a woman in her late teens or twenties with acute or convalescent COVID-19.

The genes are TRBV19 and TRBJ1-5; no reliable D call. V shed 6 bases and J shed 2 bases, with 14 bases lying between them. The germline gives CDR1 LNHDA, CDR2 SQIVND (reference sequence). The CDR3 has 15 residues. CDR3 sequence reads: CASRKTVIGNQPQHF. The DNA of the CDR3 is TGTGCCAGTAGAAAAACAGTGATCGGCAATCAGCCCCAGCATTTT.

This sequence joins TRBV6-5 and TRBJ2-2; 7 nucleotides match TRBD2. V dropped 8 bases and J dropped 1; count of bases not matched to a gene: 1. Germline CDR1 is MNHEY and CDR2 is SVGAGI. The CDR3 contains 13 residues. The CDR3 region is CASASGNTGELFF. CDR3 coding DNA: TGTGCCAGCGCTAGCGGGAACACCGGGGAGCTGTTTTTT.

The V gene is TRBV15, the J gene TRBJ1-5; 8 positions agree with TRBD1. The CDR3 covers 16 residues. V shed 0 bases and J 6 bases; nucleotides not matched to a gene: 7. The germline CDR1 and CDR2 sequences are LNHNV and YYDKDF (reference sequence). CDR3 loop: CATSRDRTGSGQPQHF. CDR3 coding DNA: TGTGCCACCAGCAGAGACCGGACAGGGAGCGGTCAGCCCCAGCATTTT. Together with reference TRBV15 and TRBJ1-5, the CDR3 gives the full variable domain: DAMVIQNPRYQVTQFGKPVTLSCSQTLNHNVMYWYQQKSSQAPKLLFHYYDKDFNNEADTPDNFQSRRPNTSFCFLDIRSPGLGDTAMYLCATSRDRTGSGQPQHFGDGTRLSIL.

The chain links TRBV5-1 to TRBJ2-3; D is ambiguous. Germline values: CDR1 SGHRS, CDR2 YFSETQ. The CDR3 covers 13 residues. Trimming took 2 bases from V and 0 from J, leaving 4 bases between them. The CDR3: CASSLQSTDTQYF. In DNA, the CDR3 is TGCGCCAGCAGCTTACAGAGCACAGATACGCAGTATTTT.

The J gene is TRBJ2-3, the V gene TRBV10-1; the match to TRBD2 covers 8 bases. Germline V gene data show CDR1 as WNHNN and CDR2 as SYGVQD (reference sequence). This CDR3 comprises 14 residues. V trimming: 2 bases; J trimming: 5 bases; junction bases outside the gene matches: 3. In nucleotides, the CDR3 is TGCGCCAGCAGTGAGCACCGGGAGGGAGATACGCAGTATTTT. It is translated as CASSEHREGDTQYF.